The sequence of this TCR beta chain was determined in a study of cytomegalovirus exposure and HLA in healthy donors. Turning to the study itself: There were 75 million to 95 million unique TCRs (from HLA-typed donors) in an early data release.

Nominally healthy donors provided the samples, though records likely missed some immune exposures. PCR was performed using 60 Vbeta and 13 Jbeta primers. Some clones are missing from TCRdb's copy, which holds only in-frame ones; the method was immunoSEQ multiplex PCR. There are about 100,000 clones in the sample; about 80% occur only once, and about 5% lies in the top ten. Germline CDR1 reads MNHNS; CDR2 reads SASEGT. The CDR3 runs to 16 residues. The trim removed 3 bases at V and 4 bases at J, leaving 8 bases unmatched. Sequenced input: PBMCs. The clonotype was recovered from a female donor in good health and CMV-seropositive. The genes are TRBV6-1 and TRBJ2-7; TRBD2 matches at 11 bases. The chain's CDR3 is CASSETVLAGVYEQYF. CDR3 nucleotide sequence: TGTGCCAGCAGTGAGACGGTACTAGCGGGAGTTTACGAGCAGTACTTC.